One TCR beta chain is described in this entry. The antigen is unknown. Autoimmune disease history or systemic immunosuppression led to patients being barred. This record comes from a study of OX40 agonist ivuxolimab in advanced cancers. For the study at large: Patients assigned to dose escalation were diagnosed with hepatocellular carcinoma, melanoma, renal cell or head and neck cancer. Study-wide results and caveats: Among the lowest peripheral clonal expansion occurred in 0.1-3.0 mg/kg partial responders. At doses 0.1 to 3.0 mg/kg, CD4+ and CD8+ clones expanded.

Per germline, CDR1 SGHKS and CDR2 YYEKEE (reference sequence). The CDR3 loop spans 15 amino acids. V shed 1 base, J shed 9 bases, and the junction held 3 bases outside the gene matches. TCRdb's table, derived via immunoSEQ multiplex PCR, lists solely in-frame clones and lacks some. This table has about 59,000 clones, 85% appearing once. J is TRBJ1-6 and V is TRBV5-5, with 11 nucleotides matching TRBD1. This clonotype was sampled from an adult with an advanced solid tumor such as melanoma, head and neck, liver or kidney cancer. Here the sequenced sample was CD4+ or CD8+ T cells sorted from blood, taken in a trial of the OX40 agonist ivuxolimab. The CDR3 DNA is TGTGCCAGCAGCTTGAGGGACAGGGGGTCTTCACCCCTCCACTTT. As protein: CASSLRDRGSSPLHF. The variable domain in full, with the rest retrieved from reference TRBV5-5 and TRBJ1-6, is DAGVTQSPTHLIKTRGQQVTLRCSPISGHKSVSWYQQVLGQGPQFIFQYYEKEERGRGNFPDRFSARQFPNYSSELNVNALLLGDSALYLCASSLRDRGSSPLHFGNGTRLTVT.